Each of the 25 T cell receptor beta chains below was sequenced from the same sample in a study of identical twins. Using its own MiXCR run on the 5' RACE reads, TCRdb lists one record per CDR3 protein. The sample shows fewer than 900,000 distinct CDR3 sequences, 21% of them seen only once. These same data were also listed under a study on T cells expressing NK-cell markers.

The specimen was PBMCs. These receptors all come from a woman between 18 and 30 years old in good health.

The DNA of the CDR3 is TGTGCCAGCAGCTTTATCCGAGGCACTGAAGCTTTCTTT. This encodes CASSFIRGTEAFF. V and J are TRBV7-8 and TRBJ1-1; no clear D. This CDR3 spans 13 amino acids. V lost 3 bases and J 4 bases, leaving 9 bases between the germline ends. In germline, CDR1 is SGHVS, CDR2 FQNEAQ.

The rearrangement links TRBV10-1 to TRBJ2-2; a weak D match, TRBD2 (5 bases). V was clipped by 3 bases and J by 2 bases, with 13 bases between them. This CDR3 has 16 amino acids. Germline V gene sequence: CDR1 WNHNN, CDR2 SYGVQD (reference sequence). CDR3 sequence reads: CASSDFRTGNTGELFF. The CDR3 DNA is TGCGCCAGCAGTGACTTCCGGACGGGAAACACCGGGGAGCTGTTTTTT.

This clonotype was counted between two and nine times. V is TRBV20-1 and J is TRBJ2-1; 10 bases agree with TRBD1. The ends lost 6 bases at V and 7 bases at J; junction bases unmatched: 12. The CDR3 sequence is 15 residues long. Germline CDR1 is DFQATT and CDR2 is SNEGSKA (reference sequence). In DNA form, the CDR3 reads TGCAGTGCGGGACAGGGGCCAAAAACTGGGAATGAGCAGTTCTTC. Translating gives CSAGQGPKTGNEQFF.

The V call is TRBV29-1, the J call TRBJ2-1, with TRBD2 identical over 7 bases. V was clipped by 8 bases and J by 6 bases; unmatched bases: 10. The CDR3 has 13 residues. Germline V CDR1 and CDR2: SQVTM, ANQGSEA. DNA for the CDR3: TGCAGCACGTCGGCGGGGGACCTCAATGAGCAGTTCTTC. Protein product: CSTSAGDLNEQFF.

This clonotype was counted only a few times. The CDR3 bases are TGTGCCAGCAGTCCGACAGGGGGAAAGGCTGAAGCTTTCTTT. This sequence encodes CASSPTGGKAEAFF. The chain joins TRBV12-3 or TRBV12-4 to TRBJ1-1; 9 bases map to TRBD1. Trimming removed 5 bases from V and 6 bases from J; junction bases left unmatched: 7. The CDR3 has 14 residues.

This rearrangement joins TRBV7-2 to TRBJ2-7; no clear D. The V and J ends lost 5 bases and 4 bases respectively, with 12 bases between them. The germline V gene has CDR1 SGHTA and CDR2 FQGNSA. The CDR3 contains 13 residues. The CDR3 loop reads CASSAPPYYEQYF. DNA for the CDR3: TGTGCCAGCAGCGCCCCACCATATTACGAGCAGTACTTC.

This clonotype turned up a few times. The CDR3 loop reads CASSLTGDLYNEQFF. The CDR3 DNA reads as TGTGCCAGCAGCTTAACTGGGGATCTCTACAATGAGCAGTTCTTC. The rearrangement joins TRBV7-3 to TRBJ2-1; D unclear. V was trimmed by 0 bases and J by 3 bases, leaving 9 bases between them. From germline, CDR1 is SGHTA and CDR2 FQGTGA. The CDR3 loop spans 15 amino acids.

This clonotype was seen a handful of times. The chain combines TRBV7-7 with TRBJ2-7; D uncertain. Germline V lookup: CDR1 SSHAT, CDR2 FNYEAQ (reference sequence). The germline V and J ends were trimmed by 5 bases and 7 bases, with 12 bases remaining between them. The CDR3 runs to 12 residues. The CDR3 bases are TGTGCCAGCAGCCCTATTTATGGGGAGCAGTACTTC. This translates into CASSPIYGEQYF.

This chain links TRBV20-1 with TRBJ2-7; 13 bases fit TRBD2. V was pared by 5 bases and J by 2 bases, with 6 bases of the junction left unmatched. CDR1 is DFQATT and CDR2 is SNEGSKA in the germline V gene (reference sequence). The CDR3 is made up of 15 amino acids. This chain's CDR3 is CSAGTLAGGTYEQYF. In nucleotides, the CDR3 is TGCAGTGCTGGAACACTAGCGGGGGGGACCTACGAGCAGTACTTC.

V gene TRBV6-1 combines with J gene TRBJ2-1; D unresolved. Germline CDR1 is MNHNS and CDR2 is SASEGT. Trimming took off 6 bases at V and 8 bases at J, with 14 bases between the two ends. This CDR3 has 13 amino acids. The CDR3 sequence is CASSRKEAHEQFF. In DNA form, the CDR3 reads TGTGCCAGCAGCCGAAAAGAGGCGCATGAGCAGTTCTTC.

The rearrangement uses TRBV24-1 and TRBJ2-1; D unclear. The V end was cut by 4 bases, the J end by 10 bases, with 13 bases between. CDR1 is KGHDR, CDR2 SFDVKD, per germline. The CDR3 consists of 13 residues. Written as DNA, the CDR3 is TGTGCCACCAGTGACCGGCACGGAGACGAGCAGTTCTTC. Protein sequence: CATSDRHGDEQFF.

This clonotype has more than one count but fewer than ten. The rearrangement joins TRBV20-1 to TRBJ1-1, with D perhaps TRBD1 (5 bases). Germline V gene sequence: CDR1 DFQATT, CDR2 SNEGSKA (reference sequence). The CDR3 spans 16 residues. V shed 6 bases and J shed 3 bases, with 23 bases lying between them. CDR3: CSAPGGGEFDDTEAFF. CDR3 DNA sequence: TGCAGTGCCCCCGGGGGAGGAGAGTTTGACGACACTGAAGCTTTCTTT.

This chain links TRBV7-2 with TRBJ2-7, with 9 positions matching TRBD1. Germline CDR1 and CDR2: SGHTA and FQGNSA. The V and J ends lost 4 bases and 1 base, in that order; junction bases with no gene match: 8. This CDR3 region has 16 residues. The CDR3 protein is CASSSPGDRVSYEQYF. The DNA for the CDR3 is TGTGCCAGCAGCTCGCCGGGGGACAGGGTGTCCTACGAGCAGTACTTC.

The J gene is TRBJ1-6, the V gene TRBV7-9; D gene ambiguous. V lost 4 bases, J lost 4 bases, and 8 bases lay in between. Germline CDR1 reads SEHNR; CDR2 reads FQNEAQ (reference sequence). The CDR3 has 14 amino acids. The CDR3 nucleotides read TGTGCCAGCAGCTGGACTGCTTATAATTCACCCCTCCACTTT. Translated, it gives CASSWTAYNSPLHF.

The CDR3 here is CATSRAWYEQYF. In DNA, the CDR3 is TGTGCCACCAGCAGAGCTTGGTACGAGCAGTACTTC. The chain recombines TRBV15 with TRBJ2-7; D is undetermined. In germline, CDR1 is LNHNV, CDR2 YYDKDF (reference sequence). Trimming left V 1 base short and J 4 bases short, with 5 bases between. The length of the CDR3 is 12 residues.

V usage is TRBV5-1 and J usage is TRBJ2-3; 8 bases map to TRBD1. From germline, CDR1 is SGHRS and CDR2 YFSETQ. The CDR3 has 14 amino acids. The J segment lost 4 bases and the V segment lost 5 bases, leaving 6 bases of the junction unmatched. The CDR3 region is CASRRDRPADTQYF. The CDR3 nucleotides read TGCGCCAGCAGACGGGACAGGCCAGCAGATACGCAGTATTTT.

This sequence joins TRBV12-3 or TRBV12-4 and TRBJ1-1; D remains unclear. V was trimmed by 5 bases and J by 6 bases, leaving 7 bases between them. CDR3 length: 11 amino acids. The CDR3 protein is CASSIEAEAFF. CDR3 in DNA: TGTGCCAGCAGTATAGAGGCTGAAGCTTTCTTT.

Written as DNA, the CDR3 is TGCGCCAGCAGCCCGCGACGAGGGGGGACTGAAGCTTTCTTT. Translated: CASSPRRGGTEAFF. This chain uses TRBV5-1 with TRBJ1-1, with D perhaps TRBD1 (6 bases). V lost 4 bases, J lost 5 bases, and 15 bases lay in between. Germline CDR1 and CDR2: SGHRS and YFSETQ. CDR3 size: 14 residues.

The chain couples TRBV20-1 to TRBJ2-1; 11 bases are shared with TRBD2. Germline CDR1 DFQATT, CDR2 SNEGSKA (reference sequence). V shed 3 bases, J shed 9 bases, and the junction held 10 bases outside the gene matches. This CDR3 contains 15 residues. This CDR3 is CSASKPSGRLGEQFF. In DNA, the CDR3 is TGCAGTGCTAGTAAGCCTAGCGGGAGGTTGGGTGAGCAGTTCTTC.

This clonotype was counted a few times. The CDR3 spells CASSLALGEGFVETQYF. DNA for the CDR3: TGTGCCAGCAGCTTAGCCCTAGGTGAGGGTTTCGTGGAGACCCAGTACTTC. This sequence joins TRBV13 and TRBJ2-5; possible D gene TRBD2, 5 bases. V lost 1 base, J lost 5 bases, and 20 bases lay in between. The CDR3 consists of 17 residues. Per germline, CDR1 PRHDT and CDR2 FYEKMQ (reference sequence). The full variable domain, with the rest looked up from reference TRBV13 and TRBJ2-5, is AAGVIQSPRHLIKEKRETATLKCYPIPRHDTVYWYQQGPGQDPQFLISFYEKMQSDKGSIPDRFSAQQFSDYHSELNMSSLELGDSALYFCASSLALGEGFVETQYFGPGTRLLVL.

The chain couples TRBV29-1 to TRBJ2-5; D is unresolved. CDR3 length equals 13 residues. V was cut by 7 bases and J by 2 bases, with 14 bases left in between. CDR1 SQVTM and CDR2 ANQGSEA come from the germline V gene. The CDR3 protein is CSARTTLQETQYF. The CDR3 coding sequence is TGCAGCGCCCGGACCACATTACAAGAGACCCAGTACTTC.

The chain joins TRBV9 to TRBJ1-3; D uncertain. This CDR3 is built from 15 residues. V lost 0 bases to trimming and J lost 0 bases, with 7 bases between them. Germline lookup yields CDR1 SGDLS and CDR2 YYNGEE. For the CDR3, the DNA is TGTGCCAGCAGCGTAGTTCCGGTCTCTGGAAACACCATATATTTT. This codes for CASSVVPVSGNTIYF. Using reference TRBV9 and TRBJ1-3 for the parts outside the CDR3, the full variable domain is DSGVTQTPKHLITATGQRVTLRCSPRSGDLSVYWYQQSLDQGLQFLIQYYNGEERAKGNILERFSAQQFPDLHSELNLSSLELGDSALYFCASSVVPVSGNTIYFGEGSWLTVV.

The chain uses TRBV20-1 and TRBJ2-5; D is perhaps TRBD1 (5 bases). V was shortened by 6 bases and J by 2 bases, with 16 bases between the two germline ends. The CDR3 is 14 residues long. The germline CDR1 and CDR2 sequences are DFQATT and SNEGSKA (reference sequence). CDR3 bases: TGCAGTGCCCCCCCAATGGACATTCAAGAGACCCAGTACTTC. It codes for CSAPPMDIQETQYF.

This clonotype was recorded a few times. V usage is TRBV7-2 and J usage is TRBJ2-7; a possible D gene is TRBD2 (5 bases). This CDR3 comprises 12 residues. V was trimmed by 1 base and J by 7 bases, leaving 8 bases between them. In germline, CDR1 is SGHTA, CDR2 FQGNSA. In nucleotides, the CDR3 is TGTGCCAGCAGCTTAGGGAGACTAGAGCAGTACTTC. Translated: CASSLGRLEQYF.

This clonotype has only a few counts. The chain joins TRBV5-1 to TRBJ1-1; D is unclear. Germline V gene lookup returns CDR1 SGHRS and CDR2 YFSETQ. The CDR3 is made up of 15 amino acids. Between the trimmed V and J ends, which lost 4 bases and 1 base, there was a span of 14 bases. CDR3 loop: CASSPRRGGNTEAFF. The CDR3 DNA reads as TGCGCCAGCAGCCCTCGACGGGGAGGGAACACTGAAGCTTTCTTT.